A selection of T cell receptor beta chains follows, all from one sample in a study of shared clonotypes between healthy human individuals. Repertoires were generated with immunoSEQ multiplex PCR, while TCRdb's copy carries only in-frame clones and drops some. The sample lists approximately 2.5 million clones, approximately 90% occurring once. Sequences were obtained from naive CD4+ T cells sorted from blood. These receptors originate from a man in his late teens or twenties in good health. CDR3s include the opening cysteine and the closing phenylalanine or tryptophan. D genes are given only for firm matches. Size values are once, few and many counts, or a class for expanded clones, and some rows have none.

TRBV15,NA,TRBJ1-1,NA,TGTGCCACCAGCAGAGGGGAAGTTAACACTGAAGCTTTCTTT,CATSRGEVNTEAFF
TRBV4-3,NA,TRBJ2-7,TRBD2,TGCGCCAGCAGCCAAGTGTATAGCGGGAGGGAATTATCCTACGAGCAGTACTTC,CASSQVYSGRELSYEQYF
TRBV28,NA,TRBJ2-7,NA,TGTGCCAGCAGTTTAGTACAGGCGACCTACGAGCAGTACTTC,CASSLVQATYEQYF
TRBV19,once,TRBJ1-1,NA,TGTGCCAGTAGCCTACAGGTGGCCACTGAAGCTTTCTTT,CASSLQVATEAFF
TRBV7-8,NA,TRBJ1-1,NA,TGTGCCAGCAGCTTAGCGGGAGTTGTGAACACTGAAGCTTTCTTT,CASSLAGVVNTEAFF
TRBV5-4,NA,TRBJ2-7,TRBD1,TGTGCCAGCAGCAAAGACAGGGGTCCCTACGAGCAGTACTTC,CASSKDRGPYEQYF
TRBV5-6,NA,TRBJ2-3,TRBD2,TGTGCCAGCAGCAACGGGGGGGGCACAGATACGCAGTATTTT,CASSNGGGTDTQYF
TRBV19,NA,TRBJ2-3,NA,TGTGCCAGTACCGATCCGTCCGGTGGCACAGATACGCAGTATTTT,CASTDPSGGTDTQYF
TRBV29-1,NA,TRBJ2-3,TRBD1,TGCAGCGTTGCCCCGAAAGGGCCACAGGGGGCTGACGGCGCAGATACGCAGTATTTT,CSVAPKGPQGADGADTQYF
TRBV5-1,NA,TRBJ2-2,NA,TGCGCCAGCAGCTTGGATACCCCGCGACGAGGCACCGGGGAGCTGTTTTTT,CASSLDTPRRGTGELFF
TRBV7-2,once,TRBJ2-1,NA,TGTGCCAGCAGTTGGACTAAGTACAATGAGCAGTTCTTC,CASSWTKYNEQFF